This T cell receptor (beta chain) appears in the sequencing data of a study of response to subunit inactivated influenza vaccine. The CDR3 extends over 14 amino acids. V was clipped by 0 bases and J by 1 base, with 5 bases between them. Germline lookup yields CDR1 LGHNA and CDR2 YNFKEQ. On this clonotype: The antigen remains undetermined.

Broader study findings: New T cells are recruited in small numbers by each seasonal influenza vaccination, according to the authors' suggestion.

TCRdb used MiXCR to reprocess the RT-PCR reads, holding one entry per CDR3 protein. The profile shows roughly 570,000 distinct CDR3 sequences, 14% of them singletons. The chain is built from TRBV4-2 and TRBJ2-3; D is uncertain. This receptor was obtained from a man aged 45-60 years who received an inactivated influenza vaccine. Source: PBMCs from blood, taken approximately 12 days after vaccination. In DNA form, the CDR3 reads TGTGCCAGCAGCCAAGAACGTGGCACAGATACGCAGTATTTT. It translates to CASSQERGTDTQYF.